This entry features one T cell receptor beta chain sequence. Its antigen is unidentified. As the template, RNA transcripts were used to amplify TCR beta CDR3 regions. Second-round multiplex PCR followed a first-round RT-PCR using HTBI primers. One entry per CDR3 protein results from TCRdb running MiXCR on the multiplex PCR reads. The sample shows around 1,200,000 distinct CDR3 sequences, about two fifths of them seen only once. Ineligible for inclusion were patients with other autoimmune diseases, uncontrolled infections, pregnancy or lactation. The sample comes from a study of Graves' ophthalmopathy and Graves' hyperthyroidism. Study overall: Hyperthyroidism was classified as stable if no ophthalmopathy occurred within 18 months of follow-up.

The study's findings and limits: In blood appeared most of the expanded thyroid clonotypes whose frequency exceeded 0.001.

Sequenced input: peripheral blood or thyroid tissue (not recorded which). This sequence was found in an adult man with Graves' hyperthyroidism.

The CDR3 nucleotides read TGTGCCAGCAGCGGGGTACCAGAAGAGACCCAGTACTTC. This gives the protein CASSGVPEETQYF. This chain links TRBV7-3 with TRBJ2-5; D gene unclear. Germline V gives CDR1 SGHTA, CDR2 FQGTGA. Trimming removed 5 bases at V and 3 bases at J, with 10 bases between. The CDR3 contains 13 residues.